Shown below are 23 T cell receptor beta chains from a single sample sequenced in a study of technical replicates of blood from several donors. Profiling relied on immunoSEQ multiplex PCR, and the TCRdb table lists in-frame clones only, not all of them. The repertoire includes tens of thousands of clones, about 93% of them detected once, and around 0.25% sits in the top ten. The sample consisted of T cells isolated from PBMCs. The source of these receptors is a human donor in good health.

The genes are TRBV21-1 and TRBJ1-2; the tabulated D call, TRBD1, remains unverified against the DNA. TRBV21-1 is recorded as a pseudogene. The CDR3 is 14 amino acids. CDR3 bases: TGTGCCAGCAGCAAAGACAGGGGAGGTTCTGGCTACACCTTC. Translation: CASSKDRGGSGYTF.

The gene calls are TRBV4-1 and TRBJ2-7; a weak D match, TRBD2 (5 bases). The CDR3 spans 14 residues. Trimming shortened V by 1 base and J by 4 bases, and 11 bases separated the two germline ends. CDR1 MGHRA and CDR2 YSYEKL come from the germline V gene. The CDR3 loop is CASSQAEEVYEQYF. For the CDR3, the DNA is TGCGCCAGCAGCCAAGCGGAGGAGGTTTACGAGCAGTACTTC.

This chain connects TRBV5-1 to TRBJ2-7; D gene unclear. Germline loops: CDR1 SGHRS, CDR2 YFSETQ. Trimming removed 0 bases from V and 2 bases from J, with 6 bases in between. CDR3 length: 13 residues. The chain's CDR3 is CASSLARTYEQYF. CDR3 nucleotide sequence: TGCGCCAGCAGCTTGGCGAGGACCTACGAGCAGTACTTC.

Points on this clone: Relative to the germline gene, one junction end is altered; a read error may explain this. This chain joins TRBV14 and TRBJ1-1; TRBD1 matches at 7 bases. There are 12 residues in the CDR3. Germline CDR1 and CDR2: SGHDN and FVKESK. The CDR3 DNA reads as TGTGCCAGCAGCGAAGACAGGGTCGGCACTTTCTTT. Translating gives CASSEDRVGTFF. The variable domain in full, completed from reference TRBV14 and TRBJ1-1, reads EAGVTQFPSHSVIEKGQTVTLRCDPISGHDNLYWYRRVMGKEIKFLLHFVKESKQDESGMPNNRFLAERTGGTYSTLKVQPAELEDSGVYFCASSEDRVGTFFGQGTRLTVV.

The chain links TRBV27 to TRBJ2-7; the D gene is possibly TRBD1 (6 bases). This CDR3 comprises 15 residues. The V end lost 0 bases, the J end lost 2 bases, and 11 bases lay between the germline ends. Germline CDR1 reads MNHEY; CDR2 reads SMNVEV (reference sequence). CDR3 residues: CASSLSYRDPYEQYF. The CDR3 DNA sequence: TGTGCCAGCAGTTTATCTTACAGGGACCCCTACGAGCAGTACTTC.

This chain uses TRBV29-1 with TRBJ2-7, with TRBD1 matching 8 bases. The CDR3 runs 16 residues. J lost 3 bases, V lost 1 base, and 11 bases had no gene match. The germline V gene encodes CDR1 SQVTM and CDR2 ANQGSEA. The CDR3 reads CSVEGTGLSGGYEQYF. Written as DNA, the CDR3 is TGCAGCGTTGAAGGGACAGGGTTAAGCGGAGGCTACGAGCAGTACTTC.

This clone came up once. This sequence joins TRBV30 and TRBJ1-6; TRBD1 agrees at 9 bases. Germline values: CDR1 GTSNPN, CDR2 SVGIG (reference sequence). The CDR3 is 15 residues long. The junction had 3 bases not matched to a gene; V was cut back by 0 bases and J by 6 bases. CDR3 sequence reads: CAWSVWDRVNSPLHF. The CDR3 DNA sequence: TGTGCCTGGAGTGTCTGGGACAGGGTTAATTCACCCCTCCACTTT.

This clone was recorded a few times. The chain carries TRBV7-3 and TRBJ1-1; D ambiguous. V was pared by 5 bases and J by 10 bases, with 17 bases between. The CDR3 consists of 13 residues. The germline V gene has CDR1 SGHTA and CDR2 FQGTGA. The CDR3 region has the DNA TGTGCCAGCAGCCCTATTAAGGGAGGCAGAGCTTTCTTT. It yields the protein CASSPIKGGRAFF.

The J gene is TRBJ2-7, the V gene TRBV4-1; 15 bases map to TRBD2. The trim removed 1 base at V and 4 bases at J, leaving 14 bases unmatched. CDR3 length: 20 amino acids. Germline values: CDR1 MGHRA, CDR2 YSYEKL. CDR3 nucleotides: TGCGCCAGCAGCCAAGCCGACGACAGGGGACTAGCGGGGGGCCAATACGAGCAGTACTTC. Translation: CASSQADDRGLAGGQYEQYF.

This chain links TRBV7-9 with TRBJ2-7; TRBD2 matches 9 bases. Germline V gives CDR1 SEHNR, CDR2 FQNEAQ (reference sequence). This CDR3 comprises 13 residues. The J segment lost 6 bases and the V segment lost 7 bases, leaving 7 bases of the junction unmatched. The CDR3 sequence: CASTPAGGLEQYF. The CDR3 nucleotides read TGTGCCAGCACCCCAGCGGGGGGTCTCGAGCAGTACTTC. Based on the CDR3 plus reference TRBV7-9 and TRBJ2-7, the full variable domain is DTGVSQNPRHKITKRGQNVTFRCDPISEHNRLYWYRQTLGQGPEFLTYFQNEAQLEKSRLLSDRFSAERPKGSFSTLEIQRTEQGDSAMYLCASTPAGGLEQYFGPGTRLTVT.

In this sample, this clone turned up once. The chain carries TRBV6-5 and TRBJ1-1, with 9 bases lining up with TRBD1. Germline V CDR1 and CDR2: MNHEY, SVGAGI. V trimming: 6 bases; J trimming: 3 bases; junction bases outside the gene matches: 8. This CDR3 contains 15 residues. CDR3 DNA sequence: TGTGCCAGCAGACCTACCGGGACAGGGCACACTGAAGCTTTCTTT. Protein sequence: CASRPTGTGHTEAFF.

V gene TRBV29-1 combines with J gene TRBJ2-2; the D gene is possibly TRBD2 (5 bases). CDR1 and CDR2 from the germline V gene are SQVTM and ANQGSEA. Trimming removed 6 bases from V and 5 bases from J, with 7 bases in between. The CDR3 runs 11 residues. The CDR3 region has the DNA TGCAGCGTGGAGGAAACCGGGGAGCTGTTTTTT. Its translation is CSVEETGELFF.

The genes are TRBV28 and TRBJ2-3; a weak D match, TRBD2 (5 bases). The CDR3 is 17 residues long. V was shortened by 2 bases and J by 8 bases, with 23 bases between the two germline ends. The V gene's germline CDR1 is MDHEN and CDR2 SYDVKM. As DNA, the CDR3 is TGTGCCAGCAGTTTAAACTCGCCCGGACTCGATTTGTGTACGCAGTATTTT. Amino acids: CASSLNSPGLDLCTQYF. The whole variable domain, remainder taken from reference TRBV28 and TRBJ2-3, is DVKVTQSSRYLVKRTGEKVFLECVQDMDHENMFWYRQDPGLGLRLIYFSYDVKMKEKGDIPEGYSVSREKKERFSLILESASTNQTSMYLCASSLNSPGLDLCTQYFGPGTRLTVL.

The chain combines TRBV7-9 with TRBJ2-1, with TRBD1 matching 11 bases. Trimming took 5 bases from V and 0 from J; bases not matched to a gene: 9. Germline V gene lookup returns CDR1 SEHNR and CDR2 FQNEAQ (reference sequence). This CDR3 is 18 amino acids long. This CDR3 reads CASSLGTGGPSSYNEQFF. The CDR3 DNA reads as TGTGCCAGCAGCCTCGGGACAGGGGGACCTAGCTCCTACAATGAGCAGTTCTTC. The whole variable domain, remainder taken from reference TRBV7-9 and TRBJ2-1, is DTGVSQNPRHKITKRGQNVTFRCDPISEHNRLYWYRQTLGQGPEFLTYFQNEAQLEKSRLLSDRFSAERPKGSFSTLEIQRTEQGDSAMYLCASSLGTGGPSSYNEQFFGPGTRLTVL.

V and J are TRBV7-2 and TRBJ2-1; weak D call: TRBD1 (6 bases). Trimming pared 2 bases from V and 3 bases from J, leaving 11 bases between. Germline V gene lookup returns CDR1 SGHTA and CDR2 FQGNSA. This CDR3 contains 15 residues. CDR3 region: CASSLLQGYYNEQFF. Here the CDR3 DNA reads TGTGCCAGCAGCTTATTACAGGGATACTACAATGAGCAGTTCTTC.

This sequence joins TRBV6-4 and TRBJ2-1; no firm D call. Germline V CDR1 and CDR2: MRHNA, SNTAGT. Trimming took off 8 bases at V and 0 bases at J, with 14 bases between the two ends. This CDR3 spans 15 amino acids. CDR3 sequence: CASSFSANSYNEQFF. CDR3 DNA sequence: TGTGCCAGCTCCTTCTCCGCGAACTCCTACAATGAGCAGTTCTTC.

This chain connects TRBV4-1 to TRBJ1-5; D is perhaps TRBD1 (5 bases). CDR3 length: 15 residues. V shed 4 bases and J shed 0 bases, with 10 bases lying between them. Germline assignment: CDR1 MGHRA and CDR2 YSYEKL. CDR3 residues: CASSLQGNSNQPQHF. The DNA for the CDR3 is TGCGCCAGCAGCCTGCAGGGAAATAGCAATCAGCCCCAGCATTTT.

This clone was counted between two and nine times. The gene calls are TRBV30 and TRBJ1-1; D remains ambiguous. The CDR3 covers 12 residues. Looked up from germline, CDR1 is GTSNPN and CDR2 is SVGIG (reference sequence). Trimming left V 0 bases short and J 11 bases short, with 13 bases between. The CDR3, as DNA: TGTGCCTGGAGTGTTGGGCCTTTGATGGCTTTCTTT. Translated, it gives CAWSVGPLMAFF.

This clone was observed a single time. This sequence joins TRBV7-9 and TRBJ1-2; 7 positions agree with TRBD1. This CDR3 is 15 amino acids long. Unmatched junction bases numbered 12, after V lost 5 bases and J lost 6 bases. Germline CDR1 is SEHNR and CDR2 is FQNEAQ (reference sequence). This CDR3 reads CASSGAGTAVDGYTF. The CDR3 region has the DNA TGTGCCAGCAGCGGGGCGGGGACAGCAGTCGATGGCTACACCTTC.

This chain's CDR3 is CASSQGPTSGRGDEQFF. The CDR3 coding sequence is TGCGCCAGCAGCCAAGGGCCAACTAGCGGGAGGGGAGATGAGCAGTTCTTC. V and J are TRBV4-1 and TRBJ2-1, with 13 bases identical to TRBD2. CDR1 is MGHRA and CDR2 is YSYEKL in the germline V gene. This CDR3 region has 17 residues. After removal of 1 base from V and 8 bases from J, the junction contained 8 bases not matched to a gene.

The chain combines TRBV19 with TRBJ1-2; D is unclear. The CDR3 has 17 residues. Trimming took 6 bases from V and 3 from J, leaving 23 bases between them. Germline CDR1 LNHDA, CDR2 SQIVND (reference sequence). CDR3 protein: CASRIGLRFGLYYGYTF. CDR3 DNA sequence: TGTGCCAGTAGGATCGGACTGAGGTTTGGTTTATACTATGGCTACACCTTC.

The genes are TRBV30 and TRBJ2-2; the match to TRBD2 covers 13 bases. The ends lost 4 bases at V and 7 bases at J; junction bases unmatched: 9. The CDR3 is 16 amino acids. Per the germline V gene, CDR1 is GTSNPN and CDR2 is SVGIG (reference sequence). For the CDR3, the DNA is TGTGCCTGGACTAGGGGACTAGCGGGGATTGGCGGGGAGCTGTTTTTT. This codes for CAWTRGLAGIGGELFF. Variable domain in full (rest from reference TRBV30 and TRBJ2-2): SQTIHQWPATLVQPVGSPLSLECTVEGTSNPNLYWYRQAAGRGLQLLFYSVGIGQISSEVPQNLSASRPQDRQFILSSKKLLLSDSGFYLCAWTRGLAGIGGELFFGEGSRLTVL.

CDR3 sequence reads: CASSLLEDIVQNSNQPQHF. Here the CDR3 DNA reads TGTGCCAGCAGCTTGTTAGAGGACATCGTTCAAAATAGCAATCAGCCCCAGCATTTT. The chain links TRBV5-6 to TRBJ1-5, with D maybe TRBD1 (5 bases). Per the germline V gene, CDR1 is SGHDT and CDR2 is YYEEEE. The CDR3 consists of 19 residues. The germline V and J ends were trimmed by 1 base and 0 bases, with 20 bases remaining between them.